Listed below are T cell receptor beta chains from one sample, sequenced in a study of T cell repertoires in cytomegalovirus infection. No antigen has been identified for these receptors. TCRdb re-analysed the reads in MiXCR, keeping a single row per CDR3 protein. The table includes 250,000 to 400,000 distinct CDR3 sequences, around 25% detected once. The material was cultured PBMCs, obtained from culture after CMV antigen stimulation. These receptors originate from a human donor in good health (CMV status not recorded). Some clones in this sample may be carry-over from other donors' samples. Each CDR3 is given with its conserved first and last residue. The D gene is left open where the match is weak. Clone size, where shown, is once, few, many, or a class for clones that have expanded.

D: .; V: TRBV7-9; size: .; J: TRBJ2-1; CDR3: CASSSTQSGIRQFF; DNA: TGTGCCAGCAGCTCGACCCAGAGTGGGATAAGGCAGTTCTTC
D: TRBD2; V: TRBV15; size: few; J: TRBJ2-3; CDR3: CATSIRIGGRSLTSTDTQYF; DNA: TGTGCCACCAGCATCCGCATTGGCGGGAGAAGCCTTACTAGCACAGATACGCAGTATTTT
D: TRBD2; V: TRBV7-3; size: many; J: TRBJ2-1; CDR3: CASSFSPSGSQEQFF; DNA: TGTGCCAGCAGCTTCTCCCCCAGCGGGAGTCAAGAGCAGTTCTTC
D: .; V: TRBV18; size: .; J: TRBJ2-1; CDR3: CASLPGTHYNEQFF; DNA: TGTGCCAGCCTACCCGGGACACACTACAATGAGCAGTTCTTC
D: TRBD2; V: TRBV7-2; size: .; J: TRBJ2-1; CDR3: CASSLEASGSHEQFF; DNA: TGTGCCAGCAGCTTAGAGGCTAGCGGGAGCCATGAGCAGTTCTTC
D: .; V: TRBV4-1; size: .; J: TRBJ1-1; CDR3: CASSSRTRSNTEAFF; DNA: TGCGCCAGCAGCTCCCGGACCAGGTCGAACACTGAAGCTTTCTTT
D: .; V: TRBV7-2; size: many; J: TRBJ2-5; CDR3: CASSLSQLQETQYF; DNA: TGTGCCAGCAGCTTATCTCAGTTACAAGAGACCCAGTACTTC
D: .; V: TRBV7-9; size: .; J: TRBJ1-2; CDR3: CASSHGSSRAYSYTF; DNA: TGTGCCAGCAGCCACGGCTCGTCTCGGGCCTATAGCTACACCTTC
D: .; V: TRBV27; size: once; J: TRBJ2-3; CDR3: CASSPRAATDTQYF; DNA: TGTGCCAGCAGTCCTAGAGCGGCCACAGATACGCAGTATTTT
D: .; V: TRBV7-2; size: many; J: TRBJ2-3; CDR3: CASSPTGTTQYF; DNA: TGTGCCAGCAGTCCTACCGGGACAACGCAGTATTTT
D: .; V: TRBV7-2; size: few; J: TRBJ2-5; CDR3: CASSFEGGGARGTQYF; DNA: TGTGCCAGCAGCTTCGAAGGTGGAGGGGCCCGGGGGACCCAGTACTTC
D: .; V: TRBV18; size: .; J: TRBJ1-2; CDR3: CASSPATNYGYTF; DNA: TGTGCCAGCTCGCCAGCCACTAACTATGGCTACACCTTC
D: .; V: TRBV14; size: .; J: TRBJ2-7; CDR3: CASSLRLGAYEQYF; DNA: TGTGCCAGCAGCCTCCGACTGGGGGCCTACGAGCAGTACTTC
D: TRBD2; V: TRBV4-1; size: .; J: TRBJ2-1; CDR3: CASSPGLATNSYNEQFF; DNA: TGCGCCAGCAGCCCCGGACTAGCGACAAACTCCTACAATGAGCAGTTCTTC
D: .; V: TRBV28; size: .; J: TRBJ2-7; CDR3: CASSSAGTTFYEQYF; DNA: TGTGCCAGCAGTTCCGCGGGGACAACATTCTACGAGCAGTACTTC
D: .; V: TRBV7-2; size: many; J: TRBJ2-1; CDR3: CASSLATYNEQFF; DNA: TGTGCCAGCAGCTTAGCCACGTACAATGAGCAGTTCTTC
D: .; V: TRBV7-2; size: many; J: TRBJ1-1; CDR3: CASSHRTSTRPEAFF; DNA: TGTGCCAGCAGCCACCGGACCTCGACACGCCCTGAAGCTTTCTTT
D: TRBD1; V: TRBV29-1; size: .; J: TRBJ2-5; CDR3: CSVDRDSARTQYF; DNA: TGCAGCGTGGACAGGGACTCGGCCAGGACCCAGTACTTC
D: .; V: TRBV19; size: few; J: TRBJ1-2; CDR3: CASSIRMAGKTLYGYTF; DNA: TGTGCCAGTAGTATAAGAATGGCAGGGAAGACCCTTTATGGCTACACCTTC
D: TRBD1; V: TRBV10-2; size: .; J: TRBJ1-2; CDR3: CASGWDRVRGYTF; DNA: TGCGCCAGCGGATGGGACAGGGTGAGGGGCTACACCTTC
D: TRBD2; V: TRBV2; size: few; J: TRBJ2-5; CDR3: CASLLRLAEQETQYF; DNA: TGTGCCAGCTTACTGAGACTAGCGGAGCAAGAGACCCAGTACTTC
D: .; V: TRBV6-2/TRBV6-3; size: few; J: TRBJ1-1; CDR3: CASRNALVSEAFF; DNA: TGTGCCAGCAGAAATGCGCTAGTTTCTGAAGCTTTCTTT
D: TRBD1; V: TRBV25-1; size: .; J: TRBJ1-2; CDR3: CASSETGGNYGYTF; DNA: TGTGCCAGCAGTGAAACAGGGGGCAACTATGGCTACACCTTC
D: .; V: TRBV28; size: .; J: TRBJ1-2; CDR3: CASSPPRAGYTF; DNA: TGTGCCAGCAGCCCTCCCAGGGCTGGCTACACCTTC
D: .; V: TRBV13; size: .; J: TRBJ2-7; CDR3: CASSSERDSIPYEQYF; DNA: TGTGCCAGCAGCTCAGAACGGGACTCAATCCCCTACGAGCAGTACTTC
D: TRBD2; V: TRBV7-6; size: .; J: TRBJ2-1; CDR3: CASSFTSGSAAEQFF; DNA: TGTGCCAGCAGCTTTACTAGCGGGAGTGCGGCTGAGCAGTTCTTC
D: TRBD2; V: TRBV20-1; size: .; J: TRBJ2-1; CDR3: CSATGTSVISSYNEQFF; DNA: TGCAGTGCTACCGGGACTAGCGTTATAAGCTCCTACAATGAGCAGTTCTTC
D: .; V: TRBV30; size: .; J: TRBJ2-1; CDR3: CAWRGYNEQFF; DNA: TGTGCCTGGAGGGGCTACAATGAGCAGTTCTTC
D: .; V: TRBV4-1; size: .; J: TRBJ2-7; CDR3: CASSQESF; DNA: TGCGCCAGCAGCCAAGAGTCCTTC
D: TRBD2; V: TRBV6-1; size: few; J: TRBJ2-5; CDR3: CASRPLAGAQETQYF; DNA: TGTGCCAGCAGACCCCTAGCGGGAGCCCAAGAGACCCAGTACTTC
D: TRBD1; V: TRBV7-9; size: few; J: TRBJ1-1; CDR3: CASSHRGERTEAFF; DNA: TGTGCCAGCAGCCACAGGGGTGAGAGGACTGAAGCTTTCTTT
D: TRBD1; V: TRBV7-2; size: many; J: TRBJ1-1; CDR3: CASTKQGADTEAFF; DNA: TGTGCCAGCACCAAACAGGGGGCCGACACTGAAGCTTTCTTT
D: .; V: TRBV7-2; size: few; J: TRBJ1-4; CDR3: CASRPRSGTANEKLFF; DNA: TGTGCCAGCAGACCCAGATCCGGGACGGCAAATGAAAAACTGTTTTTT
D: .; V: TRBV7-9; size: few; J: TRBJ1-3; CDR3: CASSRGTAGNTIYF; DNA: TGTGCCAGCAGCCGCGGGACGGCTGGAAACACCATATATTTT
D: .; V: TRBV10-3; size: .; J: TRBJ2-1; CDR3: CAISGSGARTLSSYNEQFF; DNA: TGTGCCATCAGTGGATCGGGGGCCCGTACTTTAAGCTCCTACAATGAGCAGTTCTTC
D: TRBD1; V: TRBV27; size: few; J: TRBJ1-2; CDR3: CASSSPGQGAHGYTF; DNA: TGTGCCAGCAGTTCCCCGGGACAGGGGGCGCATGGCTACACCTTC
D: .; V: TRBV24-1; size: few; J: TRBJ2-3; CDR3: CATSALPGGTDTQYF; DNA: TGTGCCACCAGTGCCCTGCCAGGGGGCACAGATACGCAGTATTTT
D: .; V: TRBV20-1; size: .; J: TRBJ2-3; CDR3: CSLARGDTQYF; DNA: TGCAGTCTAGCGAGGGGAGATACGCAGTATTTT
D: TRBD2; V: TRBV4-2; size: .; J: TRBJ2-3; CDR3: CASSQTWTSENTDTQYF; DNA: TGTGCCAGCAGCCAAACATGGACTAGCGAGAACACAGATACGCAGTATTTT
D: .; V: TRBV12-3/TRBV12-4; size: few; J: TRBJ2-3; CDR3: CASNSGSLEDTQYF; DNA: TGTGCCAGCAACAGCGGCAGTCTGGAGGATACGCAGTATTTT
D: .; V: TRBV7-3; size: .; J: TRBJ2-1; CDR3: CASSLTPGRPNNEQFF; DNA: TGTGCCAGCAGCTTAACTCCAGGGAGGCCAAACAATGAGCAGTTCTTC
D: .; V: TRBV7-9; size: few; J: TRBJ2-7; CDR3: CASSLEGSRSYEQYF; DNA: TGTGCCAGCAGCTTAGAGGGGAGCCGATCCTACGAGCAGTACTTC
D: TRBD2; V: TRBV6-6; size: .; J: TRBJ2-7; CDR3: CASMAGAYEQYF; DNA: TGTGCCAGCATGGCGGGAGCCTACGAGCAGTACTTC
D: .; V: TRBV28; size: .; J: TRBJ2-7; CDR3: CASSSPGRMNF; DNA: TGTGCCAGCAGTTCCCCAGGGAGGATGAACTTC
D: .; V: TRBV27; size: .; J: TRBJ2-7; CDR3: CASSLDWDSAALYEQYF; DNA: TGTGCCAGCAGTTTAGATTGGGACTCGGCGGCCCTATACGAGCAGTACTTC
D: .; V: TRBV11-2; size: .; J: TRBJ1-2; CDR3: CASSLVGQNYGYTF; DNA: TGTGCCAGCAGCTTAGTTGGGCAGAACTATGGCTACACCTTC
D: .; V: TRBV5-4; size: few; J: TRBJ2-3; CDR3: CASSTKDTQYF; DNA: TGTGCCAGCAGCACGAAGGATACGCAGTATTTT
D: TRBD1; V: TRBV28; size: .; J: TRBJ2-5; CDR3: CASSPTGTGDEETQYF; DNA: TGTGCCAGCAGCCCAACCGGGACAGGGGACGAGGAGACCCAGTACTTC